A selection of T cell receptor beta chains follows, all from one sample in a study of blood T cells in healthy people across ages. TCRdb re-derived calls from the 5' RACE reads in MiXCR, one entry per CDR3 protein. The profile shows 760,000 or so distinct CDR3 sequences, around 25% of them singletons. These records were also assigned to another study, of T cells of mothers and their children.

The material sequenced was blood. The receptor set was obtained from a boy aged 10-17 years in good health. The CDR3 runs from the conserved cysteine through the conserved F or W. Fields, in order: CDR3 protein, CDR3 DNA, V gene, D gene, J gene, clone size. The D gene is left open where the match is weak. The size entry is marked missing in some rows and otherwise reads once, few, many or a size class.

CDR3: CASSFVTGGGEKLFF
DNA: TGTGCCAGCAGTTTTGTGACAGGGGGTGGTGAAAAACTGTTTTTT
V: TRBV28
D: TRBD1
J: TRBJ1-4
size: few

CDR3: CASGSGQGNIQYF
DNA: TGTGCCAGTGGTAGCGGACAGGGGAACATTCAGTACTTC
V: TRBV19
D: TRBD1
J: TRBJ2-4
size: once

CDR3: CASSYGGQAFTDTQYF
DNA: TGTGCCAGCAGTTACGGGGGACAGGCGTTCACAGATACGCAGTATTTT
V: TRBV6-2/TRBV6-3
D: TRBD1
J: TRBJ2-3
size: NA

CDR3: CSVTRQGLAKNIQYF
DNA: TGCAGCGTTACCCGACAGGGACTAGCCAAAAACATTCAGTACTTC
V: TRBV29-1
D: NA
J: TRBJ2-4
size: NA

CDR3: CAGSPDSSTDTQYF
DNA: TGTGCCGGCAGCCCGGACAGTAGCACAGATACGCAGTATTTT
V: TRBV14
D: NA
J: TRBJ2-3
size: NA

CDR3: CSVDGGQGMDNEQFF
DNA: TGCAGCGTTGATGGGGGACAGGGAATGGACAATGAGCAGTTCTTC
V: TRBV29-1
D: TRBD1
J: TRBJ2-1
size: NA

CDR3: CAGGLVVWDTAPTDTQYF
DNA: TGTGCTGGTGGTTTGGTTGTTTGGGACACGGCACCCACAGATACGCAGTATTTT
V: TRBV12-5
D: NA
J: TRBJ2-3
size: NA

CDR3: CASSIGGAGPRLYGNTIYF
DNA: TGTGCCAGCAGCATCGGAGGAGCGGGACCGCGGCTCTACGGAAACACCATATATTTT
V: TRBV25-1
D: NA
J: TRBJ1-3
size: NA

CDR3: CASSQEGTAYEQSF
DNA: TGCGCCAGCAGCCAAGAAGGGACAGCTTACGAGCAGTCCTTC
V: TRBV4-1
D: TRBD1
J: TRBJ2-7
size: few

CDR3: CASSPGGGSQPQHF
DNA: TGTGCCAGCAGCCCTGGGGGGGGGAGTCAGCCCCAGCATTTT
V: TRBV12-3/TRBV12-4
D: NA
J: TRBJ1-5
size: NA

CDR3: CASSLHPTSESSYNEQFF
DNA: TGTGCCAGCAGCTTACACCCGACTAGCGAAAGCTCCTACAATGAGCAGTTCTTC
V: TRBV7-3
D: TRBD2
J: TRBJ2-1
size: few

CDR3: CASSGQGAKNIQYF
DNA: TGTGCCAGCAGTGGGCAGGGGGCCAAAAACATTCAGTACTTC
V: TRBV28
D: NA
J: TRBJ2-4
size: many

CDR3: CASRPGLDNSPLHF
DNA: TGTGCCAGCAGGCCAGGGCTCGATAATTCACCCCTCCACTTT
V: TRBV5-8
D: NA
J: TRBJ1-6
size: NA

CDR3: CASSSDIAGELFF
DNA: TGTGCCAGCAGCTCGGACATAGCCGGGGAGCTGTTTTTT
V: TRBV5-5
D: NA
J: TRBJ2-2
size: NA

CDR3: CASSYTASGEQYF
DNA: TGTGCCAGCAGTTACACCGCAAGTGGCGAGCAGTACTTC
V: TRBV6-5
D: NA
J: TRBJ2-7
size: few

CDR3: CASREARGMETQYF
DNA: TGTGCCAGCAGAGAGGCGAGGGGGATGGAGACCCAGTACTTC
V: TRBV7-8
D: NA
J: TRBJ2-5
size: NA

CDR3: CSWAWGRNTGELFF
DNA: TGCAGCTGGGCGTGGGGGCGCAACACCGGGGAGCTGTTTTTT
V: TRBV29-1
D: NA
J: TRBJ2-2
size: NA

CDR3: CSARAREANTEAFF
DNA: TGCAGTGCTAGAGCGAGAGAAGCGAACACTGAAGCTTTCTTT
V: TRBV20-1
D: NA
J: TRBJ1-1
size: NA

CDR3: CSAYTTMARVREKLFF
DNA: TGCAGTGCCTATACGACTATGGCTAGGGTGCGTGAAAAACTGTTTTTT
V: TRBV20-1
D: NA
J: TRBJ1-4
size: NA

CDR3: CASSDGYSYNSPLHF
DNA: TGTGCCAGCAGTGACGGATACTCCTATAATTCACCCCTCCACTTT
V: TRBV6-6
D: NA
J: TRBJ1-6
size: few

CDR3: CASSGSLGDEQYF
DNA: TGTGCCAGCAGTGGTTCGCTGGGAGACGAGCAGTACTTC
V: TRBV25-1
D: NA
J: TRBJ2-7
size: NA

CDR3: CASSLLVRGGTDTQYF
DNA: TGTGCCAGCAGCTTATTGGTCCGTGGGGGCACAGATACGCAGTATTTT
V: TRBV7-3
D: NA
J: TRBJ2-3
size: few

CDR3: CSVEGDIEAFF
DNA: TGCAGCGTTGAAGGAGACATTGAAGCTTTCTTT
V: TRBV29-1
D: NA
J: TRBJ1-1
size: few

CDR3: CASRGFNEQYF
DNA: TGTGCCAGCAGGGGTTTCAACGAGCAGTACTTC
V: TRBV27
D: NA
J: TRBJ2-7
size: NA

CDR3: CASRREALSYEQYF
DNA: TGTGCCAGCAGACGGGAGGCCCTCTCCTACGAGCAGTACTTC
V: TRBV6-5
D: TRBD2
J: TRBJ2-7
size: NA